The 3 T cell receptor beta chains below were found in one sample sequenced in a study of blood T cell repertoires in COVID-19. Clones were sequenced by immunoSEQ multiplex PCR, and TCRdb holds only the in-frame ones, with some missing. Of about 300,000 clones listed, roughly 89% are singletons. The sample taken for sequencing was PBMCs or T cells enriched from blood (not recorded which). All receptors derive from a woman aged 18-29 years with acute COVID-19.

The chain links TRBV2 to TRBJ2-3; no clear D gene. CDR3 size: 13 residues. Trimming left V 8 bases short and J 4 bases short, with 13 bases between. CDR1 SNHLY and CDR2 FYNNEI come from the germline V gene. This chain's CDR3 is CASCVRQADTQYF. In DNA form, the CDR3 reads TGTGCCAGCTGCGTCCGGCAGGCAGATACGCAGTATTTT.

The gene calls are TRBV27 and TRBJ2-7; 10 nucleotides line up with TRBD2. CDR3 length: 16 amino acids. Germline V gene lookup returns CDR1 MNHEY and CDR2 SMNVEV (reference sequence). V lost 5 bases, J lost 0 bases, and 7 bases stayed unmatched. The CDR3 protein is CASSPRTSGSSYEQYF. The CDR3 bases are TGTGCCAGCAGTCCCAGGACTAGCGGTTCCTCCTACGAGCAGTACTTC.

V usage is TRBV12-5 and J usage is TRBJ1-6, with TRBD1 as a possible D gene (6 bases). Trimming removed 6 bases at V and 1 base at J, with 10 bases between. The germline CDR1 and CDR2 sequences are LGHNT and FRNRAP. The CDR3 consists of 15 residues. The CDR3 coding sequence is TGTGCTAGTGGAAACAGGGATTCCTATAATTCACCCCTCCACTTT. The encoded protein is CASGNRDSYNSPLHF.